This T cell receptor beta chain was identified in a study of identical twins. Study-level findings and limits: Within cord blood, abundant beta clonotypes carried fewer insertions, but memory repertoires showed no such trend. Models underestimated out-of-frame TCR alpha sharing in monozygotic twins.

Each CDR3 protein gets one entry after TCRdb re-called the 5' RACE reads with MiXCR. The sample has about 100,000 distinct CDR3 sequences; about 6% are singletons. There are many counts of this clonotype. The target antigen is unknown. Sample: memory T cells sorted from blood. The TCR sequence derives from a woman aged 45-60 years in good health.

CDR3 DNA: TGCGCCAGCAGCTTGAAAGCGCCGAACACCGGGGAGCTGTTTTTT. Amino acid sequence: CASSLKAPNTGELFF. The chain carries TRBV5-1 and TRBJ2-2; the D is unclear. Germline assignment: CDR1 SGHRS and CDR2 YFSETQ. The CDR3 consists of 15 residues. Trimming cost V 1 base and J 0 bases, with 7 bases left between them.